This T cell receptor beta chain appears in the sequencing data of a study of blood T cell repertoires in COVID-19. Study-wide context: The cDNA or gDNA used as material had been derived from T cells, B-cell-depleted T cells, or PBMCs.

The CDR3 has 14 amino acids. Germline-derived CDR1 and CDR2 are LNHDA and SQIVND (reference sequence). The ends lost 0 bases at V and 7 bases at J; junction bases unmatched: 4. The repertoire was sequenced with immunoSEQ multiplex PCR; TCRdb's copy has only in-frame clones and lacks some. The table shows a few hundred thousand clones, with roughly nine tenths occurring only once. Participants were aged roughly 18 to 90 years, lived in about two dozen US areas, and enrolled virtually. Clinical histories supplied by participants themselves formed the basis of cohort assignment. This sequence joins TRBV19 and TRBJ1-2; 8 bases line up with TRBD1. This clonotype originated in a human donor in a cohort exposed to, infected with or recovered from COVID-19 (not recorded which). The donor label of this sample is uncertain. The specimen was PBMCs or T cells enriched from blood (not recorded which). The CDR3 here is CASSIDWTGSGYTF. The CDR3 bases are TGTGCCAGTAGTATAGACTGGACAGGGAGTGGCTACACCTTC.